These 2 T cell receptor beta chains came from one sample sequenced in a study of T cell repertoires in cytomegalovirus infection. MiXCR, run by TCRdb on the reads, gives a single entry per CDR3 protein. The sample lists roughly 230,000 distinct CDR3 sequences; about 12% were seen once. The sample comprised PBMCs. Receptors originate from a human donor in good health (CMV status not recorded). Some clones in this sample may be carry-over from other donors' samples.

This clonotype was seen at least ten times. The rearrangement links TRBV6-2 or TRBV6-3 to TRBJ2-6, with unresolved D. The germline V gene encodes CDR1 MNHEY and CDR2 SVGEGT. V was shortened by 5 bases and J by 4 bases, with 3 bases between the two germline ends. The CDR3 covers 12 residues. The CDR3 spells CASSGGANVLTF. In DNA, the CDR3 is TGTGCCAGCAGTGGGGGGGCCAACGTCCTGACTTTC.

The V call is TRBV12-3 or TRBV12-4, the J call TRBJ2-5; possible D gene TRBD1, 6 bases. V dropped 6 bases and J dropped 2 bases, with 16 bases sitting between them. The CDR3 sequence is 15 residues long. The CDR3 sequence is CASSRTGTKQETQYF. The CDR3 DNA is TGTGCCAGCAGCCGTACCGGGACAAAACAAGAGACCCAGTACTTC.